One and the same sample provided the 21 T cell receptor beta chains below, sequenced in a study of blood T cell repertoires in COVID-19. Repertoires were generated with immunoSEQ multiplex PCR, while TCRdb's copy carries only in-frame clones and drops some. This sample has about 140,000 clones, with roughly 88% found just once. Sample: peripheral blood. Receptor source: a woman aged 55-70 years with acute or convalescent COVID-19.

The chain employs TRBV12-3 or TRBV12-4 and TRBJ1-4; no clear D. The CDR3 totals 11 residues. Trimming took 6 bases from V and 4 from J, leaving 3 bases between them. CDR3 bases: TGTGCCAGCAGGTATAATGAAAAACTGTTTTTT. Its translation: CASRYNEKLFF.

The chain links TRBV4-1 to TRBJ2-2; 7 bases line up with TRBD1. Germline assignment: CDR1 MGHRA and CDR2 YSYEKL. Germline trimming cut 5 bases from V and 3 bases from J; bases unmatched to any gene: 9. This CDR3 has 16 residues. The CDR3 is CASSSQGDYYTGELFF. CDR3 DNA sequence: TGCGCCAGCAGCTCTCAGGGGGATTATTACACCGGGGAGCTGTTTTTT.

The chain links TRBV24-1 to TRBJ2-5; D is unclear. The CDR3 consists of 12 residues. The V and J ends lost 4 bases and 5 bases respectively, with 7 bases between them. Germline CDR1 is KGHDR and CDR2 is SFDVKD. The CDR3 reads CATSEEWETQYF. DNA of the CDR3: TGTGCCACCAGTGAGGAGTGGGAGACCCAGTACTTC.

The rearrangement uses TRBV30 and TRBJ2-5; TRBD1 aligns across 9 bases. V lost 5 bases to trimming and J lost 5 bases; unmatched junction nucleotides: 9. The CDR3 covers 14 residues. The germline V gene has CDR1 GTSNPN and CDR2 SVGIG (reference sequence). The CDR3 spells CAWGYRGREETQYF. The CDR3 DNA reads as TGTGCCTGGGGTTACAGGGGGCGAGAGGAGACCCAGTACTTC.

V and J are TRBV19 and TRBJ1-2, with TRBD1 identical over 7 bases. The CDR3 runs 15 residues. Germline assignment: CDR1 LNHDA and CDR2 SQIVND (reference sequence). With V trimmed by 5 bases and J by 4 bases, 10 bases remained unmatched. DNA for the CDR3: TGTGCCAGTAGTGTTACAGGGGAGTACGGCTATGGCTACACCTTC. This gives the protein CASSVTGEYGYGYTF.

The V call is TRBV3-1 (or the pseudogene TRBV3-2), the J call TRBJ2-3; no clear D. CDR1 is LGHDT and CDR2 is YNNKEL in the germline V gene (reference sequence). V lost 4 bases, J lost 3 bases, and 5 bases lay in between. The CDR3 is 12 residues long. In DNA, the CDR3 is TGTGCCAGCAGCCTCCAGACAGATACGCAGTATTTT. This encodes CASSLQTDTQYF.

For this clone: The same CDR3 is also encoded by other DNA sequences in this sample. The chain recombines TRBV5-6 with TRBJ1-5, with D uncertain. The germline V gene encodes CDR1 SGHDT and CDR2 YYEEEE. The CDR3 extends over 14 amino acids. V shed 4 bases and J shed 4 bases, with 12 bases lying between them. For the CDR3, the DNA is TGTGCCAGCAGCCAAGGGCCGGGAAATCAGCCCCAGCATTTT. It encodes CASSQGPGNQPQHF. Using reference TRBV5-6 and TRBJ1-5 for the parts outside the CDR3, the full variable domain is DAGVTQSPTHLIKTRGQQVTLRCSPKSGHDTVSWYQQALGQGPQFIFQYYEEEERQRGNFPDRFSGHQFPNYSSELNVNALLLGDSALYLCASSQGPGNQPQHFGDGTRLSIL.

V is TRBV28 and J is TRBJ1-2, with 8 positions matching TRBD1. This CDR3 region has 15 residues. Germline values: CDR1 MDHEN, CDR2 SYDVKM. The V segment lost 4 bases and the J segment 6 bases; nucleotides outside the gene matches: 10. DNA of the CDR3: TGTGCCAGCAGTTCTGGACAGGGCAGTCGGAATGGCTACACCTTC. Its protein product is CASSSGQGSRNGYTF.

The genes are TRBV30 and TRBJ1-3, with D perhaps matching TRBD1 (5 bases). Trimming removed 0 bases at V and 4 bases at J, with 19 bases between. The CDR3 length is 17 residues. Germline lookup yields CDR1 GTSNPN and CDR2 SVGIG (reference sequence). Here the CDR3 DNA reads TGTGCCTGGAGTGTGAGATATCGGGGACTAAAGGGAAACACCATATATTTT. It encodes CAWSVRYRGLKGNTIYF.

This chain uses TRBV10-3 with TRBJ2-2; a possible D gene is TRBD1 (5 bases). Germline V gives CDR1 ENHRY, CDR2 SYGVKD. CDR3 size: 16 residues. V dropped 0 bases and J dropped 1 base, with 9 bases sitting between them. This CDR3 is CAISESEGVNTGELFF. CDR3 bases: TGTGCCATCAGTGAGTCGGAAGGGGTGAACACCGGGGAGCTGTTTTTT.

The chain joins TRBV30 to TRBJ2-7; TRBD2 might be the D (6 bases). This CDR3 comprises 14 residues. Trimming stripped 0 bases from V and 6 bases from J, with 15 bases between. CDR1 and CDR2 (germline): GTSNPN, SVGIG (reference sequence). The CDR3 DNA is TGTGCCTGGAGTGTACTTGGCCTGGGGGGCGAGCAGTACTTC. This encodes CAWSVLGLGGEQYF.

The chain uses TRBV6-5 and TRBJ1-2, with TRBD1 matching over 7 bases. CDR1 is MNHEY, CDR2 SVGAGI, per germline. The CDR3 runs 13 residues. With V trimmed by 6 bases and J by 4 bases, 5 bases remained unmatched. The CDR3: CASRTGPTYGYTF. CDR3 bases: TGTGCCAGCAGGACAGGGCCTACCTATGGCTACACCTTC.

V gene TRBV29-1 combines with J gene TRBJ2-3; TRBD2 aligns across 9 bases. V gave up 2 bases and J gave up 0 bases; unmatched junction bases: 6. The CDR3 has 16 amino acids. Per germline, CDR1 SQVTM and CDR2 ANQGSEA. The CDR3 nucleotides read TGCAGCGTTGAACTAGGACTAGCGACGAGCACAGATACGCAGTATTTT. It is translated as CSVELGLATSTDTQYF.

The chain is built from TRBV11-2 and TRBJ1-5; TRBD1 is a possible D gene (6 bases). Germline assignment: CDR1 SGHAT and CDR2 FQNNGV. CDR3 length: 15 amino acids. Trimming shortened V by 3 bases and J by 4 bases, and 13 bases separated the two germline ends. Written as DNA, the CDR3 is TGTGCCAGCAGCTTGACAGGTTTGGAAAATCAGCCCCAGCATTTT. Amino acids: CASSLTGLENQPQHF.

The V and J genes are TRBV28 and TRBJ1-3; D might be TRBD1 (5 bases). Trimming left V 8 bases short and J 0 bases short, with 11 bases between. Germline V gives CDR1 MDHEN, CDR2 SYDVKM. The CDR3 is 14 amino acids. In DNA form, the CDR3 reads TGTGCCAGCGGGGGACTAACCTCTGGAAACACCATATATTTT. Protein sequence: CASGGLTSGNTIYF.

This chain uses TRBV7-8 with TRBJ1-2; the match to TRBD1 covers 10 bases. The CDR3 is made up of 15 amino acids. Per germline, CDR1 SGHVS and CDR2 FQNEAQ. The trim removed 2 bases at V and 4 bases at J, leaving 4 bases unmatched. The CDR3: CASSLTRQGAYGYTF. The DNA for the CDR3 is TGTGCCAGCAGCTTAACCCGACAGGGGGCCTATGGCTACACCTTC.

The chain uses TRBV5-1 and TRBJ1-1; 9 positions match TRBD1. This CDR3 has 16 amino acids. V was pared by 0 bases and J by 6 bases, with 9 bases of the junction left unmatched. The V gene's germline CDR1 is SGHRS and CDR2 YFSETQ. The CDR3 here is CASSLAPPGQGSEAFF. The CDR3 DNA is TGCGCCAGCAGCTTGGCCCCTCCGGGACAGGGTTCTGAAGCTTTCTTT.

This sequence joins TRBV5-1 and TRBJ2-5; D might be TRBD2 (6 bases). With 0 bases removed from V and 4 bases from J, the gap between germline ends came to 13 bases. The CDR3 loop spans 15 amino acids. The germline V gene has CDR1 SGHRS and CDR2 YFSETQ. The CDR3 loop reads CASSLAMGRTETQYF. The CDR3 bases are TGCGCCAGCAGCTTGGCCATGGGGAGGACAGAGACCCAGTACTTC.

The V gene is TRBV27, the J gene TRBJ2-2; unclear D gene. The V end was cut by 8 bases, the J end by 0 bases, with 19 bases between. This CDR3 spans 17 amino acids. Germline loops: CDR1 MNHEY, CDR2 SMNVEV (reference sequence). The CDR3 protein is CASCPEPLGANTGELFF. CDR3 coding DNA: TGTGCCAGCTGTCCCGAACCTCTAGGAGCGAACACCGGGGAGCTGTTTTTT.

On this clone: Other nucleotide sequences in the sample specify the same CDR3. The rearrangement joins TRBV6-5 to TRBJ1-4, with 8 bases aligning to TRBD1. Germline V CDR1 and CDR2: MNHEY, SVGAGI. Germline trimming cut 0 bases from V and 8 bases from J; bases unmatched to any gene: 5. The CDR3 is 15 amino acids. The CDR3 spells CASSYSGTGYEKLFF. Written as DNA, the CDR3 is TGTGCCAGCAGTTACTCCGGGACAGGCTACGAAAAACTGTTTTTT.

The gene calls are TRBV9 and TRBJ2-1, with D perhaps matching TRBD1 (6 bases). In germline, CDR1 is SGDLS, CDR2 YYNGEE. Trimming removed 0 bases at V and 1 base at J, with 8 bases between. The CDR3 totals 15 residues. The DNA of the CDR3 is TGTGCCAGCAGCGTAGGGCAGGGGTCCTACAATGAGCAGTTCTTC. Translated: CASSVGQGSYNEQFF. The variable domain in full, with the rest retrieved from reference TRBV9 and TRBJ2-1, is DSGVTQTPKHLITATGQRVTLRCSPRSGDLSVYWYQQSLDQGLQFLIQYYNGEERAKGNILERFSAQQFPDLHSELNLSSLELGDSALYFCASSVGQGSYNEQFFGPGTRLTVL.